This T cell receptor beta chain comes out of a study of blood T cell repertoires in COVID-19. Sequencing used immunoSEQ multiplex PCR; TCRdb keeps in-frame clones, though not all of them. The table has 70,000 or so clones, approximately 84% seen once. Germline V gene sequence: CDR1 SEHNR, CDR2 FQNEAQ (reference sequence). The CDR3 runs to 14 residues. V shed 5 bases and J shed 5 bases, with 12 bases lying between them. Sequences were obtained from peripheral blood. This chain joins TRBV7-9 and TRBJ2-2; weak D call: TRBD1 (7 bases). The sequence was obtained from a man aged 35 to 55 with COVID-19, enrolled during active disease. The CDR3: CASSRGTETGELFF. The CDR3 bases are TGTGCCAGCAGCCGCGGGACAGAGACCGGGGAGCTGTTTTTT.